The clone carrying this T cell receptor beta chain was seen only a few times. The source of the sample is a study of T cells in Graves' hyperthyroidism and ophthalmopathy. The CDR3 extends over 17 amino acids. V lost 4 bases and J lost 4, with 23 bases in between. Germline V gives CDR1 SGHRS, CDR2 YFSETQ. RNA transcripts provided the source from which TCR beta CDR3 regions were amplified. A first-round RT-PCR of the TCR CDR3 used the HTBI primer set. TCRdb reanalysed the multiplex PCR reads using MiXCR and keeps one entry per CDR3 protein. This repertoire shows hundreds of thousands of distinct CDR3 sequences, 18% found once; its top ten account for 16%.

Specimen: blood. The V and J genes are TRBV5-1 and TRBJ1-1, with D maybe TRBD1 (5 bases). This TCR was recovered from a woman aged 45-59 years with Graves' hyperthyroidism that later progressed to Graves' ophthalmopathy. CDR3 sequence (DNA): TGCGCCAGCAGCGTGGACCAGGGTCTACGAAGAGCCACTGAAGCTTTCTTT. Its translation is CASSVDQGLRRATEAFF.